The following is a TCR beta chain sequence with its context. Its specificity is unknown. The sample comes from a study of Ad26.COV2.S vaccination and SARS-CoV-2 variants. The sample's treatment: around 19 received Ad26.COV2.S at low or high dose, single or two shots; roughly five received placebo; per-sample allocation not given. All samples were drawn on day 63, counting from the first vaccine or placebo injection. This CDR3 comprises 13 residues. V lost 6 bases and J 4 bases, leaving 12 bases between the germline ends. Clones were read by immunoSEQ multiplex PCR, and TCRdb kept only the in-frame ones, dropping some. The sample has approximately 300,000 clones, around four fifths seen once. Regarding the study as a whole: Responses of spike-specific T cells (both CD8+ and CD4+) reportedly showed substantial breadth after vaccination.

Sequenced material: peripheral blood, taken in a trial of Ad26.COV2.S vaccine versus placebo. The TCR was taken from a person between 18 and 65 years old who received the Ad26.COV2.S COVID-19 vaccine or a placebo. V is TRBV12-3 or TRBV12-4 and J is TRBJ1-1; D may be TRBD1 (5 bases). In DNA, the CDR3 is TGTGCCAGCAGCCAGGATGGGGGCACTGAAGCTTTCTTT. As protein: CASSQDGGTEAFF.